A selection of T cell receptor beta chains follows, all from one sample in a study of regulatory T cells in long-lasting Graves disease. TCRdb reprocessed the multiplex PCR reads with MiXCR, giving one entry per CDR3 protein. The top ten hold 29% of the sample, which has almost 350,000 distinct CDR3 sequences, about 20% seen once. The sample in question was peripheral blood mononuclear cells (PBMCs), obtained when the disease was refractory, from a patient treated with antithyroid drugs. The receptors here all came from a female donor with Graves disease. CDR3s include the opening cysteine and the closing phenylalanine or tryptophan. Each record gives: CDR3 protein, CDR3 DNA, V gene, J gene, D gene, clone size. A D gene is named only where the DNA matches it firmly. The listing skips clone size in some rows; elsewhere it reads once, few, many or a size class.

CASSLQGVDTGELFF	TGTGCCAGCAGCCTACAGGGTGTCGACACCGGGGAGCTGTTTTTT	TRBV7-3	TRBJ2-2	.	.
CASRGPGTTYNSLLHF	TGTGCCAGCAGAGGGCCCGGGACGACCTATAATTCACTCCTCCACTTT	TRBV7-2	TRBJ1-6	.	.
CAWSNQRGYGYTF	TGTGCCTGGAGTAACCAGAGAGGGTATGGCTACACCTTC	TRBV30	TRBJ1-2	.	few
CAWSVRGIEKLFF	TGTGCCTGGAGTGTACGAGGAATTGAAAAACTGTTTTTT	TRBV30	TRBJ1-4	.	many
CASSFGGPGTQYF	TGTGCCAGCAGCTTTGGTGGCCCTGGGACCCAGTACTTC	TRBV7-9	TRBJ2-5	.	.
CSARQAVYEQYF	TGCAGTGCTCGGCAGGCGGTATACGAGCAGTACTTC	TRBV20-1	TRBJ2-7	.	few
CATATAPSTEAFF	TGTGCCACCGCAACAGCGCCAAGCACTGAAGCTTTCTTT	TRBV2	TRBJ1-1	.	.
CASSLDVSGNEQYF	TGTGCCAGCAGCTTAGATGTTTCAGGGAACGAGCAGTACTTC	TRBV7-9	TRBJ2-7	.	.
CASSAAGKRDTEAFF	TGTGCCAGCTCAGCTGCAGGAAAACGGGACACTGAAGCTTTCTTT	TRBV18	TRBJ1-1	.	many
CSASFAPHGYTF	TGCAGTGCTAGTTTTGCCCCCCATGGCTACACCTTC	TRBV20-1	TRBJ1-2	.	.
CSARGTSGIYEQYF	TGCAGTGCTAGAGGGACTAGCGGGATTTACGAGCAGTACTTC	TRBV20-1	TRBJ2-7	TRBD2	many
CASSFGQVEQYF	TGTGCCAGCAGTTTCGGGCAGGTCGAGCAGTACTTC	TRBV12-3/TRBV12-4	TRBJ2-7	.	many
CASSEIGRGQETQYF	TGTGCCAGCAGTGAAATTGGCAGGGGGCAAGAGACCCAGTACTTC	TRBV2	TRBJ2-5	TRBD1	few
CASSLSRASSPLHF	TGTGCCAGCAGTTTGTCCAGGGCAAGTTCACCCCTCCACTTT	TRBV12-3/TRBV12-4	TRBJ1-6	.	many
CASTRRDRVTGELFF	TGTGCCAGCACCCGCCGGGACAGGGTTACCGGGGAGCTGTTTTTT	TRBV5-6	TRBJ2-2	TRBD1	many
CASSYSTEPHGTQYF	TGTGCCAGCAGTTACTCGACGGAGCCTCACGGGACCCAGTACTTC	TRBV6-5	TRBJ2-5	.	many
CASSLSTGPMNTEAFF	TGCGCCAGCAGCTTAAGTACAGGGCCCATGAACACTGAAGCTTTCTTT	TRBV5-1	TRBJ1-1	.	few
CASSRGSNYGYTF	TGTGCCAGCAGCCGGGGAAGTAACTATGGCTACACCTTC	TRBV6-2/TRBV6-3	TRBJ1-2	.	.
CASSRVDLTGSNYGYTF	TGTGCCAGTAGTCGGGTCGACTTGACAGGGTCGAACTATGGCTACACCTTC	TRBV19	TRBJ1-2	TRBD1	few
CASSQGGAAGETQYF	TGTGCCAGCAGCCAAGGCGGGGCGGCGGGAGAGACCCAGTACTTC	TRBV3-1	TRBJ2-5	.	many
CAISGGLAGSNTGELFF	TGTGCCATCAGTGGGGGACTAGCGGGCTCGAACACCGGGGAGCTGTTTTTT	TRBV10-3	TRBJ2-2	TRBD2	.
CASTVGGGLRNGYTF	TGTGCCAGCACCGTGGGGGGGGGGCTCCGAAATGGCTACACCTTC	TRBV6-1	TRBJ1-2	.	many
CASSPTNPNTEAFF	TGTGCCAGCTCACCTACTAATCCGAACACTGAAGCTTTCTTT	TRBV18	TRBJ1-1	.	many
CSVGGVADTGELFF	TGCAGCGTTGGGGGGGTAGCGGACACCGGGGAGCTGTTTTTT	TRBV29-1	TRBJ2-2	.	.
CASSENVETQYF	TGTGCCAGCAGTGAAAATGTTGAGACCCAGTACTTC	TRBV6-1	TRBJ2-5	.	many
CASSISPTASTYEQYF	TGTGCCAGTAGTATTTCCCCGACGGCCTCTACCTACGAGCAGTACTTC	TRBV19	TRBJ2-7	.	.
CASSPAGWETQYF	TGTGCCAGTAGTCCAGCGGGCTGGGAGACCCAGTACTTC	TRBV19	TRBJ2-5	.	.
CASSTTATNEKLFF	TGTGCCAGCTCCACGACAGCAACTAATGAAAAACTGTTTTTT	TRBV19	TRBJ1-4	.	few
CASDGSYNEQFF	TGTGCCAGTGACGGCTCCTACAATGAGCAGTTCTTC	TRBV2	TRBJ2-1	.	.
CASSTPRNTGELFF	TGTGCCAGCAGCACTCCTAGAAACACCGGGGAGCTGTTTTTT	TRBV5-5	TRBJ2-2	.	few
CASSPSWEAEAFF	TGTGCCAGCTCACCAAGTTGGGAGGCTGAAGCTTTCTTT	TRBV18	TRBJ1-1	.	many
CASSQDIRGQGRDQPQHF	TGTGCCAGCAGCCAAGATATTAGAGGACAGGGAAGGGATCAGCCCCAGCATTTT	TRBV4-2	TRBJ1-5	TRBD1	few
CAWNRQGLNEKLFF	TGTGCCTGGAATCGGCAGGGTTTAAATGAAAAACTGTTTTTT	TRBV30	TRBJ1-4	.	many
CASSSASSYNERFF	TGCGCCAGCAGCTCGGCAAGCTCCTACAATGAGCGGTTCTTC	TRBV5-1	TRBJ2-1	.	.